Below, 32 T cell receptor beta chains from the same sample are listed, as sequenced in a study of blood T cell repertoires in COVID-19. The assay was immunoSEQ multiplex PCR, and TCRdb's table has in-frame clones only and misses some. The repertoire consists of about 160,000 clones, with approximately 87% occurring once and the leading ten covering approximately 10%. Sequencing was done on a sample of peripheral blood. Receptors originate from a woman between 65 and 79 years old with COVID-19, enrolled during active disease.

The gene calls are TRBV27 and TRBJ2-1, with 9 bases that match TRBD2. The trim removed 9 bases at V and 2 bases at J, leaving 11 bases unmatched. Looked up from germline, CDR1 is MNHEY and CDR2 is SMNVEV (reference sequence). The CDR3 sequence is 16 residues long. The CDR3 DNA reads TGTGCCAGTAGTCGTAGCGGGGGACCCCCCTACAATGAGCAGTTCTTC. Translating gives CASSRSGGPPYNEQFF.

V is TRBV5-1 and J is TRBJ1-4, with a possible D match to TRBD1 (5 bases). The V and J ends lost 2 bases and 8 bases respectively, with 13 bases between them. Germline CDR1 reads SGHRS; CDR2 reads YFSETQ. This CDR3 has 14 residues. The CDR3 sequence: CASSFRDNSEKLFF. The DNA for the CDR3 is TGCGCCAGCAGCTTCAGGGATAATTCGGAAAAACTGTTTTTT.

Only one count was recorded for this clone. The chain employs TRBV5-1 and TRBJ2-2; D unresolved. The CDR3 spans 14 residues. Germline-derived CDR1 and CDR2 are SGHRS and YFSETQ. V was shortened by 0 bases and J by 6 bases, with 9 bases between the two germline ends. In DNA form, the CDR3 reads TGCGCCAGCAGCTTGGACACAAGCGCCGGGGAGCTGTTTTTT. Translated: CASSLDTSAGELFF.

V and J are TRBV3-1 (or the pseudogene TRBV3-2) and TRBJ2-5, with a tentative D call TRBD2 (7 bases). The germline V and J ends were trimmed by 4 bases and 4 bases, with 13 bases remaining between them. The CDR3 is 14 residues long. Germline CDR1 is LGHDT and CDR2 is YNNKEL (reference sequence). DNA of the CDR3: TGTGCCAGCAGCCCCCGTGGGGGGGCAGAGACCCAGTACTTC. Translation: CASSPRGGAETQYF.

This chain joins TRBV11-2 and TRBJ1-1; D remains unclear. CDR3 length: 12 amino acids. V dropped 1 base and J dropped 7 bases, with 7 bases sitting between them. Germline V gene sequence: CDR1 SGHAT, CDR2 FQNNGV. CDR3 sequence: CASSLGRFEAFF. In DNA form, the CDR3 reads TGTGCCAGCAGCTTAGGCAGGTTTGAAGCTTTCTTT.

This clone was seen only a few times. The chain carries TRBV5-5 and TRBJ1-4; unclear D gene. The CDR3 spans 15 residues. CDR1 and CDR2 (germline): SGHKS, YYEKEE (reference sequence). V gave up 1 base and J gave up 4 bases, with 11 bases separating them. CDR3 bases: TGTGCCAGCAGCTTGATCGGGAGCTTTAATGAAAAACTGTTTTTT. It translates to CASSLIGSFNEKLFF.

The chain joins TRBV28 to TRBJ1-6, with 7 bases matching TRBD1. Germline CDR1 reads MDHEN; CDR2 reads SYDVKM. V was pared by 2 bases and J by 6 bases, with 4 bases of the junction left unmatched. The CDR3 is 15 residues long. The CDR3 is CASSLRQGFNSPLHF. CDR3 in DNA: TGTGCCAGCAGTTTAAGACAGGGTTTTAATTCACCCCTCCACTTT.

This sequence joins TRBV19 and TRBJ2-5; 7 bases are shared with TRBD2. The V gene end was trimmed by 0 bases and the J gene end by 4 bases; junction bases not matched to a gene: 5. The length of the CDR3 is 15 residues. Germline V gene lookup returns CDR1 LNHDA and CDR2 SQIVND (reference sequence). Written as DNA, the CDR3 is TGTGCCAGTAGTATAGATAGCGGGCGGGGAGAGACCCAGTACTTC. This codes for CASSIDSGRGETQYF.

The V call is TRBV10-3, the J call TRBJ2-1, with D perhaps matching TRBD2 (6 bases). V lost 0 bases and J lost 0, with 6 bases in between. Germline CDR1 reads ENHRY; CDR2 reads SYGVKD. CDR3 length equals 15 residues. CDR3 sequence reads: CAISESSGSYNEQFF. The DNA of the CDR3 is TGTGCCATCAGTGAGTCTAGCGGCTCCTACAATGAGCAGTTCTTC.

CDR3 DNA sequence: TGTGCCAGCAGCCGAGACAGGGATTTAGGCTACAATGAGCAGTTCTTC. It yields the protein CASSRDRDLGYNEQFF. The chain employs TRBV14 and TRBJ2-1, with 7 positions matching TRBD1. Trimming cost V 4 bases and J 3 bases; bases outside gene matches: 9. CDR3 size: 16 residues. Per germline, CDR1 SGHDN and CDR2 FVKESK.

The rearrangement links TRBV18 to TRBJ2-3, with 10 bases fitting TRBD2. Trimming at V came to 2 bases and at J to 6 bases, leaving 14 bases not matched to a gene. CDR3 size: 18 residues. Germline loops: CDR1 KGHSH, CDR2 LQKENI. CDR3 in amino acids: CASSPRTSGVGIVDTQYF. The DNA of the CDR3 is TGTGCCAGCTCACCAAGGACTAGCGGTGTGGGTATCGTGGATACGCAGTATTTT.

This clone was picked up one time. V gene TRBV3-1 (or the pseudogene TRBV3-2) combines with J gene TRBJ2-2; D unresolved. The CDR3 extends over 15 amino acids. The V gene's germline CDR1 is LGHDT and CDR2 YNNKEL (reference sequence). V was clipped by 2 bases and J by 0 bases, with 7 bases between them. The CDR3 nucleotides are TGTGCCAGCAGCCAATCTAACGCGAACACCGGGGAGCTGTTTTTT. This encodes CASSQSNANTGELFF.

The genes are TRBV29-1 and TRBJ2-3; D is unclear. The CDR3 contains 14 residues. The ends were cut back, 5 bases at V and 1 base at J, with 13 bases in the middle. Germline values: CDR1 SQVTM, CDR2 ANQGSEA. DNA for the CDR3: TGCAGCGTTCTATCTAGTGCCGGCACAGATACGCAGTATTTT. Its protein is CSVLSSAGTDTQYF.

This chain uses TRBV6-5 with TRBJ2-7, with 7 bases that match TRBD1. Germline CDR1 and CDR2: MNHEY and SVGAGI. The CDR3 is 14 amino acids. J gave up 1 base and V 7 bases, and 7 bases lay outside the gene matches. The CDR3 reads CASNLQGFSYEQYF. The DNA of the CDR3 is TGTGCCAGCAACCTACAGGGGTTTTCCTACGAGCAGTACTTC.

CDR3 sequence reads: CASTSDPGGWETQYF. CDR3 nucleotides: TGTGCCAGCACATCCGATCCAGGGGGCTGGGAGACCCAGTACTTC. The gene calls are TRBV28 and TRBJ2-5, with 8 nucleotides matching TRBD1. J gave up 5 bases and V 7 bases, and 12 bases lay outside the gene matches. Germline lookup yields CDR1 MDHEN and CDR2 SYDVKM. CDR3 length: 15 residues.

This chain links TRBV10-2 with TRBJ1-5; 8 positions match TRBD1. This CDR3 spans 13 amino acids. V lost 6 bases, J lost 6 bases, and 4 bases stayed unmatched. CDR1 WSHSY and CDR2 SAAADI come from the germline V gene. The DNA for the CDR3 is TGCGCCAGCAGGGACAGGGTCGCTCAGCCCCAGCATTTT. It specifies CASRDRVAQPQHF.

The V gene is TRBV7-7, the J gene TRBJ2-3, with 8 bases aligning to TRBD1. Germline V lookup: CDR1 SSHAT, CDR2 FNYEAQ (reference sequence). The CDR3 contains 18 residues. V dropped 5 bases and J dropped 3; count of bases not matched to a gene: 16. The CDR3 sequence: CASSPLPGQGYRTDTQYF. The CDR3 coding sequence is TGTGCCAGCAGCCCCCTCCCCGGACAGGGATATCGGACAGATACGCAGTATTTT.

The chain employs TRBV5-1 and TRBJ1-2; TRBD1 is a possible D gene (5 bases). V lost 0 bases and J lost 4, with 7 bases in between. Germline V lookup: CDR1 SGHRS, CDR2 YFSETQ. This CDR3 contains 13 residues. CDR3 amino acids: CASSLDRRYGYTF. The DNA of the CDR3 is TGCGCCAGCAGCTTGGACAGGCGCTATGGCTACACCTTC.

This clone was observed once. J is TRBJ1-4 and V is TRBV30, with 9 positions matching TRBD1. CDR3 length: 13 residues. From germline, CDR1 is GTSNPN and CDR2 SVGIG (reference sequence). With 5 bases clipped from V and 6 bases from J, the junction kept 4 bases outside the gene matches. The CDR3 sequence is CAWGGQGHEKLFF. Written as DNA, the CDR3 is TGTGCCTGGGGGGGACAGGGCCATGAAAAACTGTTTTTT.

This rearrangement joins TRBV20-1 to TRBJ1-5, with D tentatively TRBD1 (6 bases). V lost 3 bases to trimming and J lost 5 bases, with 14 bases between them. CDR1 is DFQATT and CDR2 is SNEGSKA in the germline V gene (reference sequence). The length of the CDR3 is 14 residues. In DNA form, the CDR3 reads TGCAGTGCTAGTCCTCCTGGGGGCCATCAGCCCCAGCATTTT. Translation: CSASPPGGHQPQHF.

J is TRBJ1-5 and V is TRBV2; D ambiguous. Germline loops: CDR1 SNHLY, CDR2 FYNNEI. This CDR3 has 13 residues. The V gene lost 0 bases and the J gene lost 7 bases, with 7 bases spanning the gap. The CDR3: CASSEAPVQPQHF. As DNA, the CDR3 is TGTGCCAGCAGTGAAGCGCCAGTCCAGCCCCAGCATTTT. Drawing the rest from reference TRBV2 and TRBJ1-5, the complete variable domain is EPEVTQTPSHQVTQMGQEVILRCVPISNHLYFYWYRQILGQKVEFLVSFYNNEISEKSEIFDDQFSVERPDGSNFTLKIRSTKLEDSAMYFCASSEAPVQPQHFGDGTRLSIL.

The V call is TRBV5-1, the J call TRBJ2-7; 16 positions match TRBD2. Germline V gives CDR1 SGHRS, CDR2 YFSETQ. The trim removed 4 bases at V and 7 bases at J, leaving 2 bases unmatched. CDR3 size: 14 residues. CDR3 sequence reads: CASSPGLAGGEQYF. The CDR3 bases are TGCGCCAGCAGCCCGGGACTAGCGGGGGGGGAGCAGTACTTC.

The chain links TRBV7-2 to TRBJ2-3; TRBD2 matches at 7 bases. The V gene's germline CDR1 is SGHTA and CDR2 FQGNSA. CDR3 length equals 14 residues. Losses at the gene ends were 5 bases for V and 4 bases for J; bases not matched to a gene: 6. The CDR3 here is CASSTYSGPDTQYF. The CDR3, as DNA: TGTGCCAGCAGCACTTATAGCGGGCCAGATACGCAGTATTTT.

In this sample, this clone turned up a few times. The V gene is TRBV7-2, the J gene TRBJ1-2; 11 nucleotides align to TRBD1. V lost 4 bases and J lost 8; bases outside the gene matches: 6. CDR3 size: 14 residues. Per the germline V gene, CDR1 is SGHTA and CDR2 is FQGNSA. DNA of the CDR3: TGTGCCAGCAGCTCAGGACAGGGGGCGCGGGGCTACACCTTC. This encodes CASSSGQGARGYTF.

The rearrangement uses TRBV6-5 and TRBJ1-2; TRBD1 aligns across 9 bases. V was pared by 7 bases and J by 4 bases, with 7 bases of the junction left unmatched. This CDR3 contains 14 residues. Germline CDR1 MNHEY, CDR2 SVGAGI. CDR3 DNA: TGTGCCAGCACCGTACGGACAGGGGCCTATGGCTACACCTTC. The encoded protein is CASTVRTGAYGYTF.

The genes are TRBV20-1 and TRBJ2-1; 14 bases fit TRBD2. V gave up 6 bases and J gave up 9 bases; unmatched junction bases: 10. CDR3 length equals 15 residues. Germline-derived CDR1 and CDR2 are DFQATT and SNEGSKA (reference sequence). As DNA, the CDR3 is TGCAGTGCCAGTTCGGGACTAGCGGGGGCGGCTGAGCAGTTCTTC. This encodes CSASSGLAGAAEQFF.

The chain has TRBV30 and TRBJ1-1; 10 bases are a match to TRBD1. CDR3 length equals 12 residues. Per germline, CDR1 GTSNPN and CDR2 SVGIG (reference sequence). The junction had 2 bases not matched to a gene; V was cut back by 2 bases and J by 8 bases. CDR3 loop: CAWSRQGAEAFF. The CDR3 DNA follows: TGTGCCTGGAGTCGACAGGGGGCCGAAGCTTTCTTT. Looking up the rest from reference TRBV30 and TRBJ1-1 gives the full variable domain: SQTIHQWPATLVQPVGSPLSLECTVEGTSNPNLYWYRQAAGRGLQLLFYSVGIGQISSEVPQNLSASRPQDRQFILSSKKLLLSDSGFYLCAWSRQGAEAFFGQGTRLTVV.

The V gene is TRBV9, the J gene TRBJ1-1, with D perhaps matching TRBD1 (6 bases). V gave up 4 bases and J gave up 4 bases, with 17 bases separating them. Per germline, CDR1 SGDLS and CDR2 YYNGEE. The CDR3 runs 15 residues. CDR3 loop: CASSLTTGRATEAFF. CDR3 bases: TGTGCCAGCAGCCTAACCACAGGGCGGGCCACTGAAGCTTTCTTT.

The CDR3 bases are TGTGCCAGCAGCCACTCAGGGACAGTGAGCTCCTACAATGAGCAGTTCTTC. Translating it yields CASSHSGTVSSYNEQFF. V gene TRBV7-3 combines with J gene TRBJ2-1; 7 bases are shared with TRBD1. Trimming removed 5 bases from V and 0 bases from J; junction bases left unmatched: 10. Germline V gives CDR1 SGHTA, CDR2 FQGTGA. The CDR3 is 17 amino acids.

The chain has TRBV9 and TRBJ1-4; D is undetermined. Germline values: CDR1 SGDLS, CDR2 YYNGEE. CDR3 length equals 14 residues. Trimming left V 4 bases short and J 3 bases short, with 10 bases between. The CDR3 coding sequence is TGTGCCAGCAGCCCCCGTTTAGCTAATGAAAAACTGTTTTTT. Protein product: CASSPRLANEKLFF.

The chain combines TRBV30 with TRBJ1-4; D is undetermined. Trimming shortened V by 4 bases and J by 14 bases, and 17 bases separated the two germline ends. Germline-derived CDR1 and CDR2 are GTSNPN and SVGIG (reference sequence). There are 12 residues in the CDR3. CDR3 protein: CAWNHVPGGLFF. The CDR3, as DNA: TGTGCCTGGAACCACGTCCCGGGAGGGCTGTTTTTT.

DNA for the CDR3: TGTGCCAGCAGTTACAGCGGGGGCTCTCAAGAGACCCAGTACTTC. Residues: CASSYSGGSQETQYF. The chain is built from TRBV2 and TRBJ2-5; 8 bases align to TRBD2. Trimming cost V 5 bases and J 2 bases; bases outside gene matches: 7. Germline V lookup: CDR1 SNHLY, CDR2 FYNNEI. The CDR3 has 15 residues.